This TCR beta chain originates from a study of CD8+CD57+ T cells in acquired aplastic anemia. Study conclusions and caveats: Patients shared around 30 CD8+ CDR3 sequences with controls. No significant difference in CD8+ Simpson's diversity was found between patients and controls.

Patients chosen for sequencing had CD8+CD57+ cells that had expanded, as shown by flow cytometry. Severe acquired aplastic anemia was the diagnosis recorded for all patients. TCR beta VDJ and CDR3 profiling used genomic DNA as template. In TCRdb, the reads were re-called with MiXCR into one record per CDR3 protein. The repertoire has approximately 470,000 distinct CDR3 sequences, more than 25% of them found once; the top ten carry less than 0.85%. The CDR3 is made up of 15 amino acids. In germline, CDR1 is SGHTA, CDR2 FQGTGA. This clonotype was detected only a few times. Its antigen remains unknown. At one end the junction does not follow the germline gene, possibly because of a read error.

This TCR was sampled from a human donor with aplastic anemia. The sample was sorted CD4+, CD8+, or CD8+CD57+ T cells (not recorded which) from PBMCs. This chain connects TRBV7-3 to TRBJ2-3, with D hard to call. The chain's CDR3 is CASSLTVTSKDTQYF. The CDR3 DNA follows: TGTGCCAGCAGCTTAACGGTAACGAGCAAAGATACGCAGTATTTT.